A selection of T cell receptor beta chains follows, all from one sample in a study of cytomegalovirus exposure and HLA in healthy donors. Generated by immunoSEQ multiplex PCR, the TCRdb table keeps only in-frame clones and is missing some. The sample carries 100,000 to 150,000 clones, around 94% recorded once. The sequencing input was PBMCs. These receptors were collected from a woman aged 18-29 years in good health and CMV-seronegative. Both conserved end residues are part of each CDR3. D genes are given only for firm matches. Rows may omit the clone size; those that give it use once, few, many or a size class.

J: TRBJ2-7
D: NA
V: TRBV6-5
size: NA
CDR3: CASRVGQSSYEQYF
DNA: TGTGCCAGCAGGGTTGGACAGAGCTCCTACGAGCAGTACTTC

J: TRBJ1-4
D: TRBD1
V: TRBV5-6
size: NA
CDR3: CASSAADRDRVGKLFF
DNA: TGTGCCAGCAGCGCCGCCGACCGGGACAGGGTGGGAAAACTGTTTTTT

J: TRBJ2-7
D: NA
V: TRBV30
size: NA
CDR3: CAWSRQGHEQYF
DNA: TGTGCCTGGAGTCGGCAGGGCCACGAGCAGTACTTC

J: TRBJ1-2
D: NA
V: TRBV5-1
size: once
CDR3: CASSLEAGDGYTF
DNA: TGCGCCAGCAGCTTGGAGGCAGGGGACGGCTACACCTTC

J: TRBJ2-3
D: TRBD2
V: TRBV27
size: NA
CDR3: CASSKTSGGPDTQYF
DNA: TGTGCCAGCAGTAAAACTAGCGGGGGCCCAGATACGCAGTATTTT

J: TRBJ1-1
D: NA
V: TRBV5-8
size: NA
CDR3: CASSYVSRAPNTEAFF
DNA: TGTGCCAGCAGCTACGTCTCGAGGGCCCCGAACACTGAAGCTTTCTTT

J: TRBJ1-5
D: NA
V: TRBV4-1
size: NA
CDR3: CASSQGLWEPQHF
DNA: TGCGCCAGCAGCCAGGGGCTATGGGAGCCCCAGCATTTT

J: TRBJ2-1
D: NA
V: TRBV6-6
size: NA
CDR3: CASRISNNEQFF
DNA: TGTGCCAGCAGGATCTCTAACAATGAGCAGTTCTTC

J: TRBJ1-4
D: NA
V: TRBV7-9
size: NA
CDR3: CASSLGRELFF
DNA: TGTGCCAGCAGCTTAGGCCGGGAACTGTTTTTT

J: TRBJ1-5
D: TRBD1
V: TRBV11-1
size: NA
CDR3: CASSADRDQPQHF
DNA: TGTGCCAGCAGCGCAGACAGGGACCAGCCCCAGCATTTT

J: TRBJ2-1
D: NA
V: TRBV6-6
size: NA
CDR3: CASTEQGRGFF
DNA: TGTGCCAGCACCGAACAGGGCAGGGGGTTCTTC

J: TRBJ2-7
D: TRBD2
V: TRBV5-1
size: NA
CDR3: CASSPSGGTYEQYF
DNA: TGCGCCAGCAGCCCGAGCGGGGGAACCTACGAGCAGTACTTC

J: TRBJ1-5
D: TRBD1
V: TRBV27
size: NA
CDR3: CASSPTGTGESNQPQHF
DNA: TGTGCCAGCAGTCCAACAGGGACAGGAGAAAGCAATCAGCCCCAGCATTTT

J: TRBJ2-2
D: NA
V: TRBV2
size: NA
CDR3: CASSRVTANTGELFF
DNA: TGTGCCAGCTCCCGCGTAACAGCGAACACCGGGGAGCTGTTTTTT

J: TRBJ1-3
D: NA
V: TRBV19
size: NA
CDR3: CASSDGASGNTIYF
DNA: TGTGCCAGTAGTGATGGGGCCTCTGGAAACACCATATATTTT

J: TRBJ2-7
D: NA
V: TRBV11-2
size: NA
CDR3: CASSFARGYQYEQYF
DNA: TGTGCCAGCAGTTTCGCGAGGGGGTATCAGTACGAGCAGTACTTC

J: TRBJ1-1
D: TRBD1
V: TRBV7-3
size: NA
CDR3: CASSIGDRAMNTEAFF
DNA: TGTGCCAGCAGCATCGGGGACAGAGCTATGAACACTGAAGCTTTCTTT

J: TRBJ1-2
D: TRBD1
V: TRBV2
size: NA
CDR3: CASSEGTGNYGYTF
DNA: TGTGCCAGCAGTGAAGGGACAGGGAACTATGGCTACACCTTC

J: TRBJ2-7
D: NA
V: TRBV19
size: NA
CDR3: CASSKGSDAFRNYEQYF
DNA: TGTGCCAGTAGTAAAGGGAGCGACGCCTTTAGGAACTACGAGCAGTACTTC

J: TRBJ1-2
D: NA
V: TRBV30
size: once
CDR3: CAWRGPTGIMSYGYTF
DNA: TGTGCCTGGAGGGGACCCACAGGGATCATGAGCTATGGCTACACCTTC

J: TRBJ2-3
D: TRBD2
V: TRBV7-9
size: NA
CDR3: CASSLGRGGAPGTDTQYF
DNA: TGTGCCAGCAGCTTAGGTCGCGGGGGGGCCCCTGGCACAGATACGCAGTATTTT

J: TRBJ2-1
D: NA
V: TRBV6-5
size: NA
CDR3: CASSYTQLPYNEQFF
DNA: TGTGCCAGCAGTTACACACAGCTACCCTACAATGAGCAGTTCTTC

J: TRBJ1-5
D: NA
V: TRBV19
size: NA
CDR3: CASSIFYPTDRPRNQPQHF
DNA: TGTGCCAGTAGTATTTTCTATCCGACAGACCGACCCCGCAATCAGCCCCAGCATTTT

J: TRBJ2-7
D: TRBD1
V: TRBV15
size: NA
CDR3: CATSRDRGRYEQYF
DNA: TGTGCCACCAGCAGAGATAGGGGGCGATACGAGCAGTACTTC

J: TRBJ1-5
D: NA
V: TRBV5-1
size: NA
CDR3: CASSLGEDQPQHF
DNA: TGCGCCAGCAGCTTGGGGGAGGATCAGCCCCAGCATTTT

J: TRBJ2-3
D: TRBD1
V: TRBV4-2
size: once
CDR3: CASSRGTARSGTDTQYF
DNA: TGTGCCAGCAGCCGGGGGACAGCCCGAAGTGGCACAGATACGCAGTATTTT

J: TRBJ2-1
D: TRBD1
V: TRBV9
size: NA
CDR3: CASSVRTGDEQFF
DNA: TGTGCCAGCAGCGTGCGGACAGGGGATGAGCAGTTCTTC

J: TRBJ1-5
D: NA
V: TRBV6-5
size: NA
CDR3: CASSRLDSNQPQHF
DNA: TGTGCCAGCAGCCGGCTAGATAGCAATCAGCCCCAGCATTTT

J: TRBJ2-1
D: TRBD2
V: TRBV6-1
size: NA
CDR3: CASSELAGGYNEQFF
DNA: TGTGCCAGCAGTGAACTAGCGGGAGGCTACAATGAGCAGTTCTTC

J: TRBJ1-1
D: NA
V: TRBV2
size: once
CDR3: CASSDRGRDTEAFF
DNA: TGTGCCAGCAGTGATAGGGGCCGGGACACTGAAGCTTTCTTT